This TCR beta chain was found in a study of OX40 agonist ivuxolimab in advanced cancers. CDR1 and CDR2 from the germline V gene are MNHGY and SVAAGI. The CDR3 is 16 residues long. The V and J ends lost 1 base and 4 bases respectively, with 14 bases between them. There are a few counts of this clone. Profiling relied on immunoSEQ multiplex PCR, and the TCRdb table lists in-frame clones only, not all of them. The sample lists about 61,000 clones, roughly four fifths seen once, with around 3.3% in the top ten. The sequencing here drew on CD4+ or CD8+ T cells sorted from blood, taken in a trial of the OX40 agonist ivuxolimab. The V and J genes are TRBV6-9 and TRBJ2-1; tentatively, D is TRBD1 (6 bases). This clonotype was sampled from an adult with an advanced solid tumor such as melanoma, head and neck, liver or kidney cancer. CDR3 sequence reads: CASSYLYQGIYNEQFF. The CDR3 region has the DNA TGTGCCAGCAGTTATTTGTACCAGGGGATATACAATGAGCAGTTCTTC.